This TCR beta chain derives from a study of CD8 T cells in ankylosing spondylitis. Notes on the study in general: Made up of about eight highly homologous variants, a TCR beta motif appeared characteristic of ankylosing spondylitis blood. Significant enrichment of disease-linked clones was reportedly seen in matched ankylosing spondylitis synovial fluid.

Making use of molecular barcodes, quantitative 5'-RACE generated TCR beta libraries. TCRdb independently ran MiXCR on the 5' RACE reads; one entry per CDR3 protein. The profile shows around 180,000 distinct CDR3 sequences, around 13% of them singletons. Germline CDR1 and CDR2: SGHTA and FQGNSA. The CDR3 spans 15 residues. V lost 1 base and J lost 2, with 9 bases in between. A remark on this clonotype: Antigen unknown. One base away lies a much larger clone, so this may be a sequencing read error.

Sequencing was carried out using blood, either unsorted or a sorted T cell fraction (not recorded which). This chain uses TRBV7-2 with TRBJ1-3; D perhaps matches TRBD1 (5 bases). The source is a female donor with ankylosing spondylitis or in good health (not recorded which). The CDR3 region is CASSLGAGTGNTIYF. In DNA, the CDR3 is TGTGCCAGCAGCTTAGGGGCAGGGACTGGAAACACCATATATTTT.